Below, one T cell receptor beta chain is given with its context. What it binds is not known. Primers for the PCR totalled 60 Vbeta and 13 Jbeta. Clones were sequenced by immunoSEQ multiplex PCR, and TCRdb holds only the in-frame ones, with some missing. This table holds under 250,000 clones, approximately 85% found once. The record originates from a study of cytomegalovirus exposure and HLA in healthy donors. On the study more broadly: Inside one of the first data releases sat about 85 million unique TCRs taken from HLA-typed donors.

Study outcomes and limitations: The productive fraction for most TCR beta V segments was about 87% or about 30% in an earlier analysis.

CDR1 WNHNN and CDR2 SYGVQD come from the germline V gene (reference sequence). CDR3 length: 16 residues. Trimming cost V 5 bases and J 4 bases; bases outside gene matches: 11. The chain combines TRBV10-1 with TRBJ1-1; 9 bases map to TRBD1. The receptor was derived from a woman aged 45 to 65 in good health and CMV-seronegative. Sequencing was carried out using PBMCs. In DNA form, the CDR3 reads TGCGCCAGCAGTCGACAGGGGGGAGGTTCAGGCACTGAAGCTTTCTTT. It codes for CASSRQGGGSGTEAFF.